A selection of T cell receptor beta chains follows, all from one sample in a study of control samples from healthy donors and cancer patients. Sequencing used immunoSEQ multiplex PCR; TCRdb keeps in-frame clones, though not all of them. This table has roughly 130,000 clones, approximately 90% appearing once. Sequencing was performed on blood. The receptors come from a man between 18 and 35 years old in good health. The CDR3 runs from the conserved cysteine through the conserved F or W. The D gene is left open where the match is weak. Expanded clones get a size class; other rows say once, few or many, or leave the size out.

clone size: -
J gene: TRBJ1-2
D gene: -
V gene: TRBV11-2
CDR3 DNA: TGTGCCAGCAGCTTGGGCCCAGGGTGGAACTATGGCTACACCTTC
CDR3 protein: CASSLGPGWNYGYTF

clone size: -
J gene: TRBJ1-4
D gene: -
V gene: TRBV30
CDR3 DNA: TGTGCCTGGGAAAGGACAGCTCTCGCGGGGGAAAAACTGTTTTTT
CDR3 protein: CAWERTALAGEKLFF

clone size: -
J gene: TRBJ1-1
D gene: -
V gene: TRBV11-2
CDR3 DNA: TGTGCCAGCAGCCCGACCCGGGGAGGGATAGCTTTCTTT
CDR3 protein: CASSPTRGGIAFF

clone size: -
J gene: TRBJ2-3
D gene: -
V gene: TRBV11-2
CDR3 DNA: TGTGCCAGCAGCTTCGCTACAGATACGCAGTATTTT
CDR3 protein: CASSFATDTQYF

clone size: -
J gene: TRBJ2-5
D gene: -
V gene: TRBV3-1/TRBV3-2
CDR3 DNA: TGTGCCAGCAGCCAAGGGAGAGTGGAGACCCAGTACTTC
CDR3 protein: CASSQGRVETQYF

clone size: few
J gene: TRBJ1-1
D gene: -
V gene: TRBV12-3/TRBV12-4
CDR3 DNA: TGTGCCAGCAGTTTGAAGGGGAACACTGAAGCTTTCTTT
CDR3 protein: CASSLKGNTEAFF

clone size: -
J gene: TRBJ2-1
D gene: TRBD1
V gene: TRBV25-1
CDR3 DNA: TGTGCCAGCAGTGAATTTGGAGGGACAGGGGGCATCTACAATGAGCAGTTCTTC
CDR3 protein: CASSEFGGTGGIYNEQFF

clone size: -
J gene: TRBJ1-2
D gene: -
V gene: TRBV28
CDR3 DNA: TGTGCCAGCATGGCAGTCTATGGCTACACCTTC
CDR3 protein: CASMAVYGYTF

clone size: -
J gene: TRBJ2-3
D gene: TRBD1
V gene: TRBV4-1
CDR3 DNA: TGCGCCAGCAGCCAAGAGGGCTTCGGACAGGGGAAAGATACGCAGTATTTT
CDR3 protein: CASSQEGFGQGKDTQYF

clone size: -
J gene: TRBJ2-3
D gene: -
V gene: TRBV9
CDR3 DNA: TGTGCCAGCAGCGCCCTACTAACAGATACGCAGTATTTT
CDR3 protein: CASSALLTDTQYF

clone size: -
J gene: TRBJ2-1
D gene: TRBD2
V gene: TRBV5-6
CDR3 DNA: TGTGCCAGCAGCTACGGGACTAGAAGTTACAATGAGCAGTTCTTC
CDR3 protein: CASSYGTRSYNEQFF

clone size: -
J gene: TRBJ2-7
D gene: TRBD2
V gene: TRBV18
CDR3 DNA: TGTGCCAGCTCACCTAGACTAGCGGAATCCTACGAGCAGTACTTC
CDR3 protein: CASSPRLAESYEQYF

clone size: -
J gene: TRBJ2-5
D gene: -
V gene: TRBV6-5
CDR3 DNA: TGTGCCAGCAGTTACATGTCAGGGAACCAAGAGACCCAGTACTTC
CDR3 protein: CASSYMSGNQETQYF

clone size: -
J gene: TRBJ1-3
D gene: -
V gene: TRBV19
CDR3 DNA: TGTGCCAGTAGTATAATCCGAGGCTCTGGAAACACCATATATTTT
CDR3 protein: CASSIIRGSGNTIYF

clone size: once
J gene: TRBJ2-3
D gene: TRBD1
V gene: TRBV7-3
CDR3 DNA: TGTGCCAGCAGCTTAACACGGGACAGGGGGGCAGATACGCAGTATTTT
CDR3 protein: CASSLTRDRGADTQYF

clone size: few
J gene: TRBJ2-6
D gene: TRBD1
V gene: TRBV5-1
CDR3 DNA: TGCGCCAGCAGCGGGACAGGGGCTGGGGCCAACGTCCTGACTTTC
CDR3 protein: CASSGTGAGANVLTF

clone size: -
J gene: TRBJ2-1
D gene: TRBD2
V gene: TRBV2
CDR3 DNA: TGTGCCAGCGGGACTAGCGGGGGAAATGAGCAGTTCTTC
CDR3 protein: CASGTSGGNEQFF

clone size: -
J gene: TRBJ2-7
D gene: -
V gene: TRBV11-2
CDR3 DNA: TGTGCCAGCAGCTGGGGGGTAGGGGACGAGCAGTACTTC
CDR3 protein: CASSWGVGDEQYF

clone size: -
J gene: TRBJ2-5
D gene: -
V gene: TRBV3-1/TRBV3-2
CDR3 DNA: TGTGCCAGCTGCAGGGATTTTCAAGAGACCCAGTACTTC
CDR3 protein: CASCRDFQETQYF

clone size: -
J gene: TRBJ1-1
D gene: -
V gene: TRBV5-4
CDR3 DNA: TGTGCCAGCAGCCCACGGGGGACTGAAGCTTTCTTT
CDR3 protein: CASSPRGTEAFF

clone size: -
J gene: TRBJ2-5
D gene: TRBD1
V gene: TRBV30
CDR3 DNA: TGTGCCTGGAGCCAGGGGGCATCAGAGACCCAGTACTTC
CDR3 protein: CAWSQGASETQYF

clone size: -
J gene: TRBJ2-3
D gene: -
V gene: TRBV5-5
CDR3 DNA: TGTGCCAGCAGCTCCCACAACATCCTGTTCTATAGCACAGATACGCAGTATTTT
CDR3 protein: CASSSHNILFYSTDTQYF

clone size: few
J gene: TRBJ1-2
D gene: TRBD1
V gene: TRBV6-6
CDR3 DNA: TGTGCCACCTCGGGACAGGGGGGCCAATGGGATGGCTACACCTTC
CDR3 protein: CATSGQGGQWDGYTF

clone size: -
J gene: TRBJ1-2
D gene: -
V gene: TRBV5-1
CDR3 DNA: TGCGCCAGCAGCTTGGGCAGCTACGGCTACACCTTC
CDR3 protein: CASSLGSYGYTF

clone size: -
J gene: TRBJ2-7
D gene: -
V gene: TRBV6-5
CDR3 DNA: TGTGCCAGCAGTTACTCGATATCAGGGAGCACCGAGCAGTACTTC
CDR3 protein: CASSYSISGSTEQYF

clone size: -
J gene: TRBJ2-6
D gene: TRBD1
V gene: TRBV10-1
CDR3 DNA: TGCGCCAACAACCGAGGGGACAGGGGGTACGGGGCCAACGTCCTGACTTTC
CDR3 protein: CANNRGDRGYGANVLTF

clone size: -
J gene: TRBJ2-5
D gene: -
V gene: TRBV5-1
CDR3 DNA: TGCGCCAGCAACGAATGGGGAGTACCCCAAGAGACCCAGTACTTC
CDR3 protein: CASNEWGVPQETQYF

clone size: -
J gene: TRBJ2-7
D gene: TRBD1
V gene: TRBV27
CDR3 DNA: TGTGCCAGCAGGACCTACCAGGGACAGCCTTACTCCTACGAGCAGTACTTC
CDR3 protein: CASRTYQGQPYSYEQYF

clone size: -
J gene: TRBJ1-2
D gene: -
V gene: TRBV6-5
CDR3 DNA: TGTGCCAGCAGTTACGGGGGCTATGGCTACACCTTC
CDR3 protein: CASSYGGYGYTF

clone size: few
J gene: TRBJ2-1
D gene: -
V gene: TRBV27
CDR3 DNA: TGTGCCAGCAGTTTAAACAGGGATGAGCAGTTCTTC
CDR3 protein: CASSLNRDEQFF

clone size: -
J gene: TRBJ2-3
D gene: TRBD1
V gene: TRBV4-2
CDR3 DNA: TGTGCCAGCAGCCCTAGCTCGGGACAGGGGGCAGATACGCAGTATTTT
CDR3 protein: CASSPSSGQGADTQYF

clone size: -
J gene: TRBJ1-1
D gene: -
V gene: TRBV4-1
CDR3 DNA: TGCGCCAGCAGCCCCTATTCGATCAACACTGAAGCTTTCTTT
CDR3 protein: CASSPYSINTEAFF

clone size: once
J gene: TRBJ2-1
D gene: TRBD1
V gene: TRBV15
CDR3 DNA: TGTGCCACCAGCGGGGCAGGGGGCCAAGGGAATGAGCAGTTCTTC
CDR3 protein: CATSGAGGQGNEQFF

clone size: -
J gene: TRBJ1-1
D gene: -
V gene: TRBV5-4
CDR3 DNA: TGTGCCAGCAGCTTGGGCCAACGCTCGGAAGCTTTCTTT
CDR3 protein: CASSLGQRSEAFF

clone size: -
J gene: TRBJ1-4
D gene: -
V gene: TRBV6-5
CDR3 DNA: TGTGCCAGCAGACAGAACTACCAAAATGAAAAACTGTTTTTT
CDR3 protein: CASRQNYQNEKLFF

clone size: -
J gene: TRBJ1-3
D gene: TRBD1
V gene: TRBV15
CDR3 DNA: TGTGCCACCAGCAGAGTGGGGACAGCAAACTCTGGAAACACCATATATTTT
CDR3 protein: CATSRVGTANSGNTIYF

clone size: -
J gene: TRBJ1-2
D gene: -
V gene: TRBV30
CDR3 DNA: TGTGCCTGGAACTGGGGAGCTAACTATGGCTACACCTTC
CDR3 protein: CAWNWGANYGYTF

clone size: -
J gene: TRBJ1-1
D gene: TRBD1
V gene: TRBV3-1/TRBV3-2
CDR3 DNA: TGTGCCAGCAGCGATGACAGGGAGAACACTGAAGCTTTCTTT
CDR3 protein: CASSDDRENTEAFF

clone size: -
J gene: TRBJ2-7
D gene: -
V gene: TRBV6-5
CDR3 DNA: TGTGCCAGCAGTTTGGCAGGACGAGCCTACGAGCAGTACTTC
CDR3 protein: CASSLAGRAYEQYF

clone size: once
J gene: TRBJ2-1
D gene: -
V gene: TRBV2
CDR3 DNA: TGTGCCAGCAGTCGGGCAACGGTAGGGAATGAGCAGTTCTTC
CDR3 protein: CASSRATVGNEQFF

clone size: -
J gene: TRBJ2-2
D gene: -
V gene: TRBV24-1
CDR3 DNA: TGTGCCACCAGTGATAACAGAGTAATGAACACCGGGGAGCTGTTTTTT
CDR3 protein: CATSDNRVMNTGELFF

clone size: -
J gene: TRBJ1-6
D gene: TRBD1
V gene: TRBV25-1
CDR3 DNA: TGTGCCAGCAGTGAATATAGGACAGGGGTTTCACCCCTCCACTTT
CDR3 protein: CASSEYRTGVSPLHF

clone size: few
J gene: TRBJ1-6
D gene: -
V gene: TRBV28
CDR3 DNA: TGTGCCAGCAGTCGCCCGCAATTCCCACCCCTCCACTTT
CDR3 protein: CASSRPQFPPLHF

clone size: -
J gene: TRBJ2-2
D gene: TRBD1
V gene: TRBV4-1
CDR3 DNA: TGCGCCAGCAGCCAAAGACAGGGCGCCACTAACACCGGGGAGCTGTTTTTT
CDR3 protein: CASSQRQGATNTGELFF

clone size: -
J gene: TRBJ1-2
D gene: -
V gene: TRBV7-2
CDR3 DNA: TGTGCCAGCAGCTTATACGGCGACTATGGCTACACCTTC
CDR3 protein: CASSLYGDYGYTF

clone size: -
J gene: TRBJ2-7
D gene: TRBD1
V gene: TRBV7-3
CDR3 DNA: TGTGCCAGCAGCCCCTCAGGGGGCCGGGACGAGCAGTACTTC
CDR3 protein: CASSPSGGRDEQYF